This section outlines one TCR beta chain sequence together with its context. What it binds is not known. This entry comes from a study of vaccination and CD4 T cells after COVID-19. Study in general: There were six male and four female convalescents, and two of them were Hispanic. Typically, post-vaccine samples were obtained a median approximately 74 days after dose two, within a range of 14 to 241. Notes on the study in general: Spike mono-reactivity applied to 304 of 307 vaccine-specific clones detected in convalescent patients.

TCRdb re-called the PCR reads through MiXCR, storing one row per CDR3 protein. The sample holds approximately 14,000 distinct CDR3 sequences, more than 55% seen once. V was cut by 3 bases and J by 10 bases, with 18 bases left in between. The length of the CDR3 is 14 residues. Germline V CDR1 and CDR2: ENHRY, SYGVKD. This clonotype was sampled from a human donor who had recovered from COVID-19. The chain links TRBV10-3 to TRBJ1-2; D remains unclear. The sequencing here drew on CD4+ T cells from blood, taken after SARS-CoV-2 vaccination. The CDR3 region is CAISDPLLGNVYTF. CDR3 coding DNA: TGTGCCATCAGTGACCCCCTCCTCGGCAATGTCTACACCTTC.